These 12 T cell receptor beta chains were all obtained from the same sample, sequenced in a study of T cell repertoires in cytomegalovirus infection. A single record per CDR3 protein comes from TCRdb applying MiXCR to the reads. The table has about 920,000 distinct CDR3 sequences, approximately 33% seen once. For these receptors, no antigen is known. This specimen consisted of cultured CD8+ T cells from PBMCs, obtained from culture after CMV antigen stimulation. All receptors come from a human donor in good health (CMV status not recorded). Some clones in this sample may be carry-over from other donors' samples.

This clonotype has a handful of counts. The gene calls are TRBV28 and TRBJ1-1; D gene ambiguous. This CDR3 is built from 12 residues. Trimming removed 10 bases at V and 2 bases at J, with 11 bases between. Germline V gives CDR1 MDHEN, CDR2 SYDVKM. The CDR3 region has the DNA TGTGCCACCTCGTTCAGCAACACTGAAGCTTTCTTT. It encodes CATSFSNTEAFF.

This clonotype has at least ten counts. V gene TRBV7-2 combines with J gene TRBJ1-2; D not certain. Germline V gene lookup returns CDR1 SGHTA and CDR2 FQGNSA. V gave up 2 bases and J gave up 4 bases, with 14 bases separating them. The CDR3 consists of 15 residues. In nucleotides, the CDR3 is TGTGCCAGCAGCTTATTTTTAGTGACTGGCTATGGCTACACCTTC. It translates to CASSLFLVTGYGYTF.

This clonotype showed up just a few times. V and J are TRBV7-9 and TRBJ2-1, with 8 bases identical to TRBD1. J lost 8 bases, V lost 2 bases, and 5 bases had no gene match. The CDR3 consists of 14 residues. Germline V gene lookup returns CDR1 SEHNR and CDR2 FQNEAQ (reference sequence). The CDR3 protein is CASSLKAGGDEQFF. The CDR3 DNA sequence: TGTGCCAGCAGCTTAAAAGCAGGGGGCGATGAGCAGTTCTTC.

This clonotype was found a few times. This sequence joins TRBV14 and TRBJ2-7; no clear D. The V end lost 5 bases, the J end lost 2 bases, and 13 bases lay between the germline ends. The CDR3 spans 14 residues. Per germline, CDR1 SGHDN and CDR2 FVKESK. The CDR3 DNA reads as TGTGCCAGCAGCACAGAGGAGAAGGCCTACGAGCAGTACGTC. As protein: CASSTEEKAYEQYV.

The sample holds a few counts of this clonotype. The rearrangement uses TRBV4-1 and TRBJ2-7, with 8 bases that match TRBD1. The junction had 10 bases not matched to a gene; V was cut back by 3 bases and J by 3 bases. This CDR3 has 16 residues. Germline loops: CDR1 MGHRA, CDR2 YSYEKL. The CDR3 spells CASSQEGQEPYYEQYV. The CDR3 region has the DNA TGCGCCAGCAGCCAGGAGGGACAGGAACCCTACTACGAGCAGTACGTC.

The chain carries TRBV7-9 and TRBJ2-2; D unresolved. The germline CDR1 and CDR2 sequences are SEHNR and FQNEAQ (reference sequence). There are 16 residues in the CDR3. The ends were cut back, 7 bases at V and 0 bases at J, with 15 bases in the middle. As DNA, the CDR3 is TGTGCCAGCAACCGAGTGGGCGGAACGAACACCGGGGAGCTGTTTTTT. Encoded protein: CASNRVGGTNTGELFF.

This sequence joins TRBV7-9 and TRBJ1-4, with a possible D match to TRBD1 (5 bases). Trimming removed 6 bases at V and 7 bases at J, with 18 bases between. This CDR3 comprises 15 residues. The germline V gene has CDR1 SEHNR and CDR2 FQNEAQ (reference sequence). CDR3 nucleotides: TGTGCCAGCAGTCCGCCCGGGACCCGGGGTGAAAAACTGTTTTTT. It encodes CASSPPGTRGEKLFF.

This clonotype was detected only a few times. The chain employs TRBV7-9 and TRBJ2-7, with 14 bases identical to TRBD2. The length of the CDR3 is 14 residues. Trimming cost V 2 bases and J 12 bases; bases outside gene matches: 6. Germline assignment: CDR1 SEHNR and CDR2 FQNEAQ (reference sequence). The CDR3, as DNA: TGTGCCAGCAGCTTATGGACTAGCGGGGGGCCCCTGTACGTC. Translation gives CASSLWTSGGPLYV.

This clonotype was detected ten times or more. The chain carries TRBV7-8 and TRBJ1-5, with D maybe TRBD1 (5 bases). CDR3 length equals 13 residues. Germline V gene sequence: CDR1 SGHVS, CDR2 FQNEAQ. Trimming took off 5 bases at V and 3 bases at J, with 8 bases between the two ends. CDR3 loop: CASSGGDNQPQHF. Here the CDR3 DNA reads TGTGCCAGCAGCGGGGGGGACAATCAGCCCCAGCATTTT.

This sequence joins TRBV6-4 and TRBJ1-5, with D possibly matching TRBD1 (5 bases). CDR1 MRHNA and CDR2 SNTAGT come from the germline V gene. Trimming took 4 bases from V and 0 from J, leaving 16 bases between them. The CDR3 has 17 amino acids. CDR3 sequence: CASSVSGATDSNQPQHF. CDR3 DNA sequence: TGTGCCAGCAGTGTATCTGGGGCCACAGATAGCAATCAGCCCCAGCATTTT.

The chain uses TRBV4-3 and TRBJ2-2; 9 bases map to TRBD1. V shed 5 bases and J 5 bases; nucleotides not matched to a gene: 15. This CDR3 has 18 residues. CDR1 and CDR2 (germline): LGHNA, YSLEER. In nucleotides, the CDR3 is TGCGCCAGCAGCTTCAAGGGGGGACAGGGTCTGGTTACCGGGGAGCTGTTTTTT. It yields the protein CASSFKGGQGLVTGELFF.

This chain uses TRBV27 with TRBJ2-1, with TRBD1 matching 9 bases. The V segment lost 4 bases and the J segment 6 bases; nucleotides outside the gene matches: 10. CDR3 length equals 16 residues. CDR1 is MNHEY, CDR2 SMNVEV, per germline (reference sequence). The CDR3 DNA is TGTGCCAGCAGTTCCCTAGGGACAGGGAAGCTCAATGAGCAGTTCTTC. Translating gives CASSSLGTGKLNEQFF.